The 2 T cell receptor beta chains listed next were all sequenced from one sample in a study of spatial heterogeneity in lung cancer. Study-wide points: For expanded intratumoral alpha and beta TCRs, counts tracked tumor mutation counts.

The time point: sample taken at primary tumor resection. Antigens of these TCRs are unknown. Each CDR3 protein gets one entry after TCRdb re-called the 5' RACE reads with MiXCR. Among 5,500 to 9,000 distinct CDR3 sequences listed, approximately 14% were seen once. The material was lung tumor tissue, obtained at surgery. These receptors were taken from a male donor with early-stage non-small cell lung cancer.

A word on this clonotype: This beta chain is off target for a library built for alpha chains, so its abundance means little. The genes are TRBV25-1 and TRBJ1-1, with TRBD1 identical over 9 bases. The germline gives CDR1 MGHDK, CDR2 SYGVNS. This CDR3 is built from 13 residues. V shed 6 bases, J shed 7 bases, and the junction held 6 bases outside the gene matches. CDR3 sequence: CASRQQGAIEAFF. The CDR3 nucleotides are TGTGCCAGCAGACAACAGGGGGCAATTGAAGCTTTCTTT.

This clonotype came up many times. A library prepared for alpha chains yielded this beta chain as an off-target read; its size is of little meaning. The chain combines TRBV6-5 with TRBJ1-3; 9 bases agree with TRBD1. CDR1 MNHEY and CDR2 SVGAGI come from the germline V gene. The CDR3 consists of 18 residues. The trim removed 4 bases at V and 0 bases at J, leaving 10 bases unmatched. The CDR3 sequence: CASSSARDRVISGNTIYF. The DNA for the CDR3 is TGTGCCAGCAGTTCTGCGCGGGACAGGGTTATCTCTGGAAACACCATATATTTT.